This T cell receptor beta chain came from a study of CD8+CD57+ T cells in acquired aplastic anemia. All patients picked for sequencing had shown, by flow cytometry, an expansion of CD8+CD57+ cells. Severe acquired aplastic anemia affected all patients. The CDR3 extends over 14 amino acids. Trimming at V came to 5 bases and at J to 5 bases, leaving 4 bases not matched to a gene. Germline CDR1 and CDR2: MDHEN and SYDVKM. According to the study, genomic DNA was the template for TCR beta VDJ and CDR3 profiling. MiXCR was run by TCRdb on the reads, yielding one entry per CDR3 protein. The sample lists 150,000 to 200,000 distinct CDR3 sequences, around half occurring once. Regarding this clonotype: Its target is unknown.

Study findings and constraints: Patients versus controls showed no significant CD8+ Simpson's diversity difference. Overlap between patients and controls comprised about 28 CD8+ CDR3 sequences.

This sequence joins TRBV28 and TRBJ2-5; 11 nucleotides agree with TRBD1. The sequenced sample consisted of sorted CD4+, CD8+, or CD8+CD57+ T cells (not recorded which) from PBMCs. The clonotype comes from a human donor with aplastic anemia. The CDR3 sequence: CASSRDRGRETQYF. The CDR3 coding sequence is TGTGCCAGCAGTCGGGACAGGGGGAGGGAGACCCAGTACTTC.